The 18 T cell receptor beta chains listed next were all sequenced from one sample in a study of human T cells and chemical hapten exposure. From the 5' RACE reads, TCRdb called clonotypes with MiXCR, one entry per CDR3 protein. The table shows under 150,000 distinct CDR3 sequences, with around a fifth occurring only once. The study extracted total RNA from unfractionated whole blood. The source of these receptors is a human donor in good health.

This clonotype has only a few counts. This sequence joins TRBV10-3 and TRBJ1-1; the D is unclear. Germline V gives CDR1 ENHRY, CDR2 SYGVKD. The CDR3 runs 13 residues. Trimming left V 0 bases short and J 1 base short, with 3 bases between. CDR3: CAISESTNTEAFF. The CDR3 DNA reads TGTGCCATCAGTGAGTCTACGAACACTGAAGCTTTCTTT.

V and J are TRBV5-1 and TRBJ2-1, with 7 bases identical to TRBD2. V shed 4 bases, J shed 8 bases, and the junction held 15 bases outside the gene matches. The CDR3 runs to 16 residues. From germline, CDR1 is SGHRS and CDR2 YFSETQ. CDR3 DNA: TGCGCCAGCAGCCCTGGGGACTACCCCCCTTCGGATGAGCAGTTCTTC. Translated, it gives CASSPGDYPPSDEQFF.

In its sample, this clonotype was seen a few times. This chain uses TRBV29-1 with TRBJ2-1, with a possible D match to TRBD2 (5 bases). V shed 3 bases and J shed 6 bases, with 15 bases lying between them. The germline V gene has CDR1 SQVTM and CDR2 ANQGSEA. The CDR3 totals 14 residues. The CDR3 loop is CSVDGTGGLNEQFF. The CDR3 bases are TGCAGCGTTGACGGCACCGGAGGTCTCAATGAGCAGTTCTTC.

This clonotype came up a few times. V and J are TRBV20-1 and TRBJ2-3; D is unresolved. V was trimmed by 0 bases and J by 2 bases, leaving 12 bases between them. CDR3 size: 15 residues. Germline CDR1 reads DFQATT; CDR2 reads SNEGSKA (reference sequence). The CDR3 bases are TGCAGTGCTAGAGACGTACTTCGTGCCACAGATACGCAGTATTTT. This sequence encodes CSARDVLRATDTQYF.

The sample holds a few counts of this clonotype. V and J are TRBV11-2 and TRBJ1-2; D is undetermined. The CDR3 consists of 16 residues. Trimming stripped 3 bases from V and 4 bases from J, with 18 bases between. Germline V gives CDR1 SGHAT, CDR2 FQNNGV. CDR3 loop: CASSLPLIRNLYGYTF. In DNA, the CDR3 is TGTGCCAGCAGCTTGCCTCTCATTAGGAACCTCTATGGCTACACCTTC.

This clonotype occurred a few times. The chain employs TRBV30 and TRBJ1-5; D not resolved. The V gene lost 2 bases and the J gene lost 5 bases, with 13 bases spanning the gap. Germline V lookup: CDR1 GTSNPN, CDR2 SVGIG (reference sequence). This CDR3 has 14 residues. CDR3 loop: CAWSSLGSYQPQHF. In nucleotides, the CDR3 is TGTGCCTGGAGTTCGCTCGGGTCGTATCAGCCCCAGCATTTT.

About this clonotype itself: The junction and the germline gene differ at one end; a read error may be behind it. The CDR3, as DNA: TGTGCTAGCAGCCTGGGACTAGCGGATTACAATGAGCAGTTCTTC. Protein product: CASSLGLADYNEQFF. The chain links TRBV7-7 to TRBJ2-1; 11 bases match TRBD2. The V gene's germline CDR1 is SSHAT and CDR2 FNYEAQ (reference sequence). This CDR3 comprises 15 residues.

CDR3 loop: CSARDLLQGREGSYEQYF. The CDR3 nucleotides are TGCAGTGCTAGAGATTTGCTTCAAGGGCGGGAGGGTTCCTACGAGCAGTACTTC. The rearrangement joins TRBV20-1 to TRBJ2-7; 9 bases are shared with TRBD2. The CDR3 is 18 residues long. V lost 0 bases and J lost 1; bases outside the gene matches: 13. Germline V gene data show CDR1 as DFQATT and CDR2 as SNEGSKA (reference sequence).

This clonotype came up a few times. The gene calls are TRBV12-3 or TRBV12-4 and TRBJ2-7; TRBD2 might be the D (6 bases). This CDR3 has 14 amino acids. Trimming pared 5 bases from V and 7 bases from J, leaving 18 bases between. The CDR3 loop reads CASSKGLPPREQYF. The DNA of the CDR3 is TGTGCCAGCAGTAAGGGACTCCCCCCGCGAGAGCAGTACTTC.

The rearrangement uses TRBV20-1 and TRBJ1-2; D gene unclear. Trimming took off 0 bases at V and 10 bases at J, with 15 bases between the two ends. The CDR3 runs to 13 residues. Germline V gene lookup returns CDR1 DFQATT and CDR2 SNEGSKA (reference sequence). This CDR3 is CSARDFGRSTYTF. CDR3 bases: TGCAGTGCTAGAGATTTCGGACGATCGACCTACACCTTC.

This clonotype was picked up a small number of times. The J gene is TRBJ2-7, the V gene TRBV29-1; the match to TRBD1 covers 10 bases. V was clipped by 6 bases and J by 3 bases; unmatched bases: 8. CDR1 and CDR2 from the germline V gene are SQVTM and ANQGSEA. The length of the CDR3 is 14 residues. In DNA form, the CDR3 reads TGCAGCGTCGCCGGGACAGGGGTAATCTACGAGCAGTACTTC. Amino acids: CSVAGTGVIYEQYF.

The sample holds a few counts of this clonotype. The rearrangement uses TRBV7-2 and TRBJ1-2, with a possible D match to TRBD1 (5 bases). This CDR3 contains 15 residues. Germline lookup yields CDR1 SGHTA and CDR2 FQGNSA. Trimming cost V 5 bases and J 6 bases, with 19 bases left between them. The CDR3, as DNA: TGTGCCAGCAGCATAGGGGTCACAGAGGTCCATGGCTACACCTTC. Its translation: CASSIGVTEVHGYTF.

The chain joins TRBV2 to TRBJ2-4; D is possibly TRBD1 (5 bases). CDR1 and CDR2 (germline): SNHLY, FYNNEI. The V gene lost 4 bases and the J gene lost 9 bases, with 13 bases spanning the gap. The CDR3 is 13 residues long. The CDR3 sequence: CASSGGPQGIQYF. CDR3 sequence (DNA): TGTGCCAGCAGTGGGGGCCCCCAGGGCATTCAGTACTTC.

This clonotype was observed a handful of times. This sequence joins TRBV11-1 and TRBJ1-1, with D hard to call. Germline values: CDR1 SGHAT, CDR2 FQDESV (reference sequence). This CDR3 has 16 amino acids. Trimming pared 1 base from V and 1 base from J, leaving 13 bases between. CDR3 protein: CASSLGISTPNTEAFF. The CDR3 DNA is TGTGCCAGCAGCTTAGGTATTTCGACGCCGAACACTGAAGCTTTCTTT.

J is TRBJ1-5 and V is TRBV20-1; TRBD1 matches 12 bases. The junction had 4 bases not matched to a gene; V was cut back by 0 bases and J by 7 bases. The CDR3 covers 15 residues. Germline CDR1 reads DFQATT; CDR2 reads SNEGSKA (reference sequence). Here the CDR3 DNA reads TGCAGTGCTAGAGATAAGGGGACAGGGGGCCAGCCCCAGCATTTT. This gives the protein CSARDKGTGGQPQHF.

The rearrangement links TRBV20-1 to TRBJ1-2; a possible D gene is TRBD1 (5 bases). The germline CDR1 and CDR2 sequences are DFQATT and SNEGSKA (reference sequence). CDR3 length: 12 amino acids. The ends were cut back, 5 bases at V and 6 bases at J, with 13 bases in the middle. CDR3 sequence: CSAHRQSDGYTF. The CDR3, as DNA: TGCAGTGCTCACCGACAGAGTGATGGCTACACCTTC.

The sample holds a few counts of this clonotype. The V gene is TRBV6-5, the J gene TRBJ1-5; no firm D call. In germline, CDR1 is MNHEY, CDR2 SVGAGI. This CDR3 comprises 14 residues. V was pared by 8 bases and J by 3 bases, with 14 bases between. CDR3 sequence reads: CASGPGQFNQPQHF. CDR3 DNA sequence: TGTGCCAGCGGGCCCGGGCAGTTCAATCAGCCCCAGCATTTT.

The chain couples TRBV30 to TRBJ2-7; unclear D gene. Trimming pared 0 bases from V and 3 bases from J, leaving 6 bases between. The CDR3 sequence is 12 residues long. Germline values: CDR1 GTSNPN, CDR2 SVGIG (reference sequence). CDR3 region: CAWSVIVYEQYF. The CDR3 DNA follows: TGTGCCTGGAGTGTAATAGTCTACGAGCAGTACTTC.